The 5 T cell receptor beta chains given below trace back to one sample, sequenced in a study of blood T cell repertoires in COVID-19. The method was immunoSEQ multiplex PCR; TCRdb's version includes in-frame clones alone and lacks a portion of them. This table holds about 130,000 clones, over 75% found once. The sample comprised peripheral blood. These receptors originate from a middle-aged man with active or convalescent COVID-19.

The J gene is TRBJ1-5, the V gene TRBV18, with a tentative D call TRBD1 (5 bases). The V end lost 6 bases, the J end lost 4 bases, and 16 bases lay between the germline ends. Germline loops: CDR1 KGHSH, CDR2 LQKENI. CDR3 length equals 15 residues. In DNA, the CDR3 is TGTGCCAGCTCTGCTGTCGGGGGACTGAATCAGCCCCAGCATTTT. Its translation is CASSAVGGLNQPQHF.

This clone has more than one count but fewer than ten. The chain has TRBV19 and TRBJ1-5, with D uncertain. Germline assignment: CDR1 LNHDA and CDR2 SQIVND (reference sequence). V was clipped by 0 bases and J by 3 bases, with 9 bases between them. The CDR3 extends over 15 amino acids. CDR3 sequence: CASSIDQANNQPQHF. DNA of the CDR3: TGTGCCAGTAGTATAGATCAGGCAAACAATCAGCCCCAGCATTTT. Full variable domain (missing parts from reference TRBV19 and TRBJ1-5): DGGITQSPKYLFRKEGQNVTLSCEQNLNHDAMYWYRQDPGQGLRLIYYSQIVNDFQKGDIAEGYSVSREKKESFPLTVTSAQKNPTAFYLCASSIDQANNQPQHFGDGTRLSIL.

CDR3 DNA sequence: TGTGCCAGCAGCTCAGGACAGGCGAATGAAAAACTGTTTTTT. Translation gives CASSSGQANEKLFF. V and J are TRBV5-8 and TRBJ1-4; 7 bases map to TRBD1. Germline trimming cut 3 bases from V and 5 bases from J; bases unmatched to any gene: 4. The CDR3 covers 14 residues. Germline CDR1 and CDR2: SGHTS and YDEGEE.

This clone was seen just once. This CDR3 is CASRPDRGNSPLHF. The DNA of the CDR3 is TGTGCCAGCAGGCCGGACAGGGGTAATTCACCCCTCCACTTT. This chain uses TRBV6-4 with TRBJ1-6; 9 bases fit TRBD1. CDR3 length equals 14 residues. Germline-derived CDR1 and CDR2 are MRHNA and SNTAGT. Trimming cost V 6 bases and J 6 bases; bases outside gene matches: 3.

J is TRBJ1-5 and V is TRBV2; D possibly corresponds to TRBD1 (5 bases). Germline V gives CDR1 SNHLY, CDR2 FYNNEI. Trimming shortened V by 7 bases and J by 0 bases, and 10 bases separated the two germline ends. CDR3 length: 14 residues. The CDR3 spells CASMEGSSNQPQHF. The CDR3, as DNA: TGTGCCAGCATGGAGGGGTCTAGCAATCAGCCCCAGCATTTT.